The rows below give T cell receptor beta chains drawn from one sample of a study of cytomegalovirus exposure and HLA in healthy donors. The table came from immunoSEQ multiplex PCR; TCRdb's copy has only in-frame clones and leaves some out. Of 55,000 to 75,000 clones in the sample, 90% to 95% were seen once. The sample taken for sequencing was PBMCs. Receptors were obtained from a man aged 18 to 29 in good health and CMV-seropositive. Each CDR3 is given with its conserved first and last residue. The order of the fields is D gene, V gene, clone size, J gene, CDR3 protein, CDR3 DNA. A D gene is named only where the DNA matches it firmly. Clone size is stated in some rows and not others, as once, few, many or a class when expanded.

TRBD2	TRBV5-8	.	TRBJ2-5	CASSLMGGQETQYF	TGTGCCAGCAGCTTGATGGGGGGGCAAGAGACCCAGTACTTC
TRBD1	TRBV5-1	.	TRBJ1-2	CASSQYGQGSYGYTF	TGCGCCAGCAGCCAATACGGACAGGGGAGCTATGGCTACACCTTC
.	TRBV19	.	TRBJ1-1	CASSSKGFKLENTEAFF	TGTGCCAGTAGTAGTAAGGGGTTCAAATTAGAGAACACTGAAGCTTTCTTT
TRBD1	TRBV5-1	.	TRBJ2-2	CASRDRGSAGELFF	TGCGCCAGCAGAGACAGGGGTTCGGCCGGGGAGCTGTTTTTT
TRBD1	TRBV30	.	TRBJ1-2	CAWSPGGGYTF	TGTGCCTGGAGTCCAGGGGGGGGCTACACCTTC
TRBD1	TRBV19	.	TRBJ1-5	CATGTEMVQPQHF	TGTGCCACCGGGACAGAGATGGTTCAGCCCCAGCATTTT
TRBD2	TRBV6-1	.	TRBJ2-3	CASTGGITGDTQYF	TGTGCCAGCACGGGGGGGATCACGGGAGATACGCAGTATTTT
TRBD1	TRBV4-1	.	TRBJ1-2	CASSQPRDRQRGYTF	TGCGCCAGCAGCCAACCCCGGGACAGGCAAAGAGGCTACACCTTC
.	TRBV4-1	.	TRBJ2-5	CASSQEWATAQETQYF	TGCGCCAGCAGCCAAGAATGGGCGACAGCACAAGAGACCCAGTACTTC
TRBD1	TRBV6-5	.	TRBJ1-5	CASSGDRRLPQHF	TGTGCCAGCAGTGGGGACAGAAGGCTGCCCCAGCATTTT
TRBD1	TRBV4-1	.	TRBJ2-7	CASSPGQGLYEQYF	TGCGCCAGCAGCCCGGGACAGGGGCTCTACGAGCAGTACTTC
TRBD1	TRBV2	.	TRBJ1-2	CASSPTGGHYGYTF	TGTGCCAGCAGCCCAACAGGGGGCCACTATGGCTACACCTTC
.	TRBV5-1	.	TRBJ2-5	CASSSTGTRQETQYF	TGCGCCAGCAGCTCTACCGGGACACGCCAAGAGACCCAGTACTTC
TRBD2	TRBV7-3	.	TRBJ2-2	CASSSTSGRAGELFF	TGTGCCAGCAGCTCGACTAGCGGGAGGGCCGGGGAGCTGTTTTTT
TRBD1	TRBV6-1	.	TRBJ1-1	CASVNRGMDTEAFF	TGTGCCAGCGTCAACAGGGGGATGGACACTGAAGCTTTCTTT
TRBD1	TRBV28	.	TRBJ2-7	CASRKPGTGSYEQYF	TGTGCCAGCAGAAAACCGGGGACAGGGTCCTACGAGCAGTACTTC
.	TRBV9	.	TRBJ2-5	CASSVGTQGETQYF	TGTGCCAGCAGCGTTGGGACCCAGGGGGAGACCCAGTACTTC
.	TRBV13	.	TRBJ1-1	CASSLVFGGNTEAFF	TGTGCCAGCAGCTTAGTCTTTGGGGGCAACACTGAAGCTTTCTTT
TRBD2	TRBV4-1	.	TRBJ2-1	CASSQVAGNNEQFF	TGCGCCAGCAGCCAAGTAGCGGGGAACAATGAGCAGTTCTTC
.	TRBV12-1	.	TRBJ2-7	CASSSARDREEGIYEQYF	TGTGCCAGCAGCTCAGCCCGGGACAGGGAAGAGGGCATCTACGAGCAGTACTTC
.	TRBV21-1	.	TRBJ1-6	CASSKGARGEQPSSYNSPLHF	TGTGCCAGCAGCAAAGGGGCCCGGGGGGAGCAGCCCAGCTCCTATAATTCACCCCTCCACTTT
.	TRBV10-3	.	TRBJ2-5	CAIGRAGAGETQYF	TGTGCCATCGGCCGAGCAGGGGCTGGTGAGACCCAGTACTTC
.	TRBV13	.	TRBJ2-7	CASSSDRRERAYEQYF	TGTGCCAGCAGCTCGGACAGGCGAGAGCGGGCCTACGAGCAGTACTTC
TRBD2	TRBV10-3	.	TRBJ2-7	CAISEGLVEPYEQYF	TGTGCCATCAGTGAGGGACTAGTGGAACCCTACGAGCAGTACTTC
TRBD2	TRBV7-6	.	TRBJ2-7	CASSFFGRASAHEQYF	TGTGCCAGCAGCTTTTTCGGGAGGGCCTCTGCCCACGAGCAGTACTTC
TRBD1	TRBV6-1	once	TRBJ2-5	CASSETGQGPETQYF	TGTGCCAGCAGTGAAACGGGACAGGGGCCAGAGACCCAGTACTTC
.	TRBV30	.	TRBJ1-4	CAWSVGGNEKLFF	TGTGCCTGGAGTGTTGGGGGGAATGAAAAACTGTTTTTT
TRBD2	TRBV6-4	.	TRBJ2-1	CASSEGPLAGGIDEQFF	TGTGCCAGCAGTGAAGGCCCTCTAGCGGGAGGGATAGATGAGCAGTTCTTC
TRBD2	TRBV7-9	.	TRBJ2-3	CASSVGTSFPDTQYF	TGTGCCAGCAGCGTGGGGACTAGTTTTCCAGATACGCAGTATTTT
TRBD2	TRBV29-1	.	TRBJ2-2	CSVEARRTSGVNTGELFF	TGCAGCGTTGAAGCACGGCGGACTAGCGGGGTGAACACCGGGGAGCTGTTTTTT
TRBD1	TRBV19	.	TRBJ1-5	CASTSDRGHLQPQHF	TGTGCCAGTACCTCTGACAGGGGGCACCTTCAGCCCCAGCATTTT
.	TRBV15	.	TRBJ2-7	CATSRDPGGADEQYF	TGTGCCACCAGCAGAGATCCGGGGGGCGCGGACGAGCAGTACTTC
TRBD2	TRBV6-4	.	TRBJ2-1	CASSGTSDTNEQFF	TGTGCCAGCAGCGGGACTAGCGACACCAATGAGCAGTTCTTC
TRBD1	TRBV2	once	TRBJ1-5	CASRAGTGDVERDQPQHF	TGTGCCAGCAGGGCCGGGACAGGGGATGTTGAGAGGGATCAGCCCCAGCATTTT
TRBD1	TRBV7-6	.	TRBJ2-5	CASSLGTGQETQYF	TGTGCCAGCAGCCTCGGGACAGGGCAAGAGACCCAGTACTTC
.	TRBV6-6	.	TRBJ1-4	CASRYQGLYEKLFF	TGTGCCAGCAGATACCAGGGATTGTATGAAAAACTGTTTTTT
.	TRBV7-8	.	TRBJ2-1	CASSQTRLNEQFF	TGTGCCAGCAGCCAGACTAGATTGAATGAGCAGTTCTTC
.	TRBV27	.	TRBJ1-1	CATLLRYTEAFF	TGTGCCACCTTACTAAGGTACACTGAAGCTTTCTTT
.	TRBV7-9	.	TRBJ2-2	CASSLRSSTGELFF	TGTGCCAGCAGCTTAAGGTCTAGCACCGGGGAGCTGTTTTTT
.	TRBV7-9	.	TRBJ2-7	CASSEGYYEQYF	TGTGCCAGCAGTGAGGGCTACTACGAGCAGTACTTC
.	TRBV4-1	.	TRBJ2-5	CASSQTGAGETQYF	TGCGCCAGCAGCCAAACTGGGGCAGGGGAGACCCAGTACTTC
TRBD2	TRBV28	.	TRBJ2-7	CASSPHPGLAGGPSGYEQYF	TGTGCCAGCAGTCCTCATCCGGGACTAGCGGGAGGGCCAAGTGGGTACGAGCAGTACTTC
TRBD1	TRBV5-6	.	TRBJ1-4	CASRSGQGANEKLFF	TGTGCCAGCAGGTCAGGACAGGGGGCGAATGAAAAACTGTTTTTT
TRBD1	TRBV28	.	TRBJ1-5	CASKGERGKQGGVNQPQHF	TGTGCCAGCAAGGGGGAGAGGGGGAAGCAGGGGGGCGTCAATCAGCCCCAGCATTTT
TRBD1	TRBV10-3	once	TRBJ1-4	CAISTGQGYEKLFF	TGTGCCATCAGCACCGGACAGGGATATGAAAAACTGTTTTTT
.	TRBV18	.	TRBJ2-7	CASSSPRDRQSYEQYF	TGTGCCAGCTCTTCCCCCCGCGATCGACAGTCCTACGAGCAGTACTTC
TRBD2	TRBV4-1	.	TRBJ2-2	CASSRIGQGGTSGRWDTGELFF	TGCGCCAGCAGCCGGATAGGACAGGGGGGGACTAGCGGGAGGTGGGACACCGGGGAGCTGTTTTTT
.	TRBV6-5	once	TRBJ2-7	CASSYSETTMREQYF	TGTGCCAGCAGTTACTCTGAGACCACCATGAGGGAGCAGTACTTC
.	TRBV2	.	TRBJ2-5	CASSETAVLQETQYF	TGTGCCAGCAGCGAAACGGCGGTCCTACAAGAGACCCAGTACTTC
TRBD2	TRBV5-6	.	TRBJ2-2	CASSSLGLAGDTGELFF	TGTGCCAGCAGCTCATTAGGACTAGCGGGAGACACCGGGGAGCTGTTTTTT
TRBD1	TRBV5-1	once	TRBJ1-2	CASSLTDRGFYGYTF	TGCGCCAGCAGCCTAACGGACAGGGGCTTCTATGGCTACACCTTC